Shown below are 2 T cell receptor beta chains from a single sample sequenced in a study of T cells after yellow fever vaccination. TCRdb re-analysed the 5' RACE reads in MiXCR, keeping a single row per CDR3 protein. The sample has 450,000 to 550,000 distinct CDR3 sequences, just over 20% seen once; the top ten hold about 15%. Specimen: PBMCs, collected 21 days after the first yellow fever vaccination. All receptors come from a man aged 18-30 years who received the YFV17D yellow fever vaccine.

This rearrangement joins TRBV11-2 to TRBJ2-2; 8 nucleotides align to TRBD1. With 5 bases clipped from V and 10 bases from J, the junction kept 15 bases outside the gene matches. CDR1 is SGHAT, CDR2 FQNNGV, per germline. The CDR3 spans 16 residues. CDR3 nucleotides: TGTGCCAGCAGCACCCGACAGGGGTCGACCATTAAGGAGCTGTTTTTT. Its translation is CASSTRQGSTIKELFF.

The V and J genes are TRBV10-3 and TRBJ2-1, with 8 bases that match TRBD2. The length of the CDR3 is 13 residues. The germline V gene encodes CDR1 ENHRY and CDR2 SYGVKD. After removal of 4 bases from V and 7 bases from J, the junction contained 3 bases not matched to a gene. Here the CDR3 reads CAISVASGNEQFF. CDR3 in DNA: TGTGCCATCAGTGTGGCTAGCGGGAATGAGCAGTTCTTC.